The 21 T cell receptor beta chains given below trace back to one sample, sequenced in a study of blood T cell repertoires in COVID-19. Generated by immunoSEQ multiplex PCR, the TCRdb table keeps only in-frame clones and is missing some. The sample records some 400,000 clones, over 75% being singletons. The sequencing sample was made of peripheral blood. The source of these receptors is a woman in her thirties with COVID-19, enrolled during active disease.

This chain joins TRBV7-9 and TRBJ2-3; 9 bases agree with TRBD1. The CDR3 runs 15 residues. CDR1 is SEHNR and CDR2 is FQNEAQ in the germline V gene (reference sequence). V shed 1 base, J shed 7 bases, and the junction held 6 bases outside the gene matches. The CDR3 here is CASSLEGTGYNTQYF. In DNA, the CDR3 is TGTGCCAGCAGCTTAGAAGGGACAGGGTACAATACGCAGTATTTT.

CDR3 residues: CASSFPTGRGYTF. CDR3 bases: TGTGCCAGCAGCTTCCCGACAGGGAGAGGCTACACCTTC. V gene TRBV7-2 combines with J gene TRBJ1-2, with TRBD1 matching over 7 bases. Trimming took 3 bases from V and 8 from J; bases not matched to a gene: 6. Germline CDR1 SGHTA, CDR2 FQGNSA. This CDR3 comprises 13 residues. The full variable domain, its missing parts supplied by reference TRBV7-2 and TRBJ1-2, is GAGVSQSPSNKVTEKGKDVELRCDPISGHTALYWYRQSLGQGLEFLIYFQGNSAPDKSGLPSDRFSAERTGGSVSTLTIQRTQQEDSAVYLCASSFPTGRGYTFGSGTRLTVV.

V usage is TRBV2 and J usage is TRBJ2-7; tentative D call: TRBD1 (6 bases). The CDR3 has 14 residues. With 8 bases removed from V and 4 bases from J, the gap between germline ends came to 18 bases. Germline V gene lookup returns CDR1 SNHLY and CDR2 FYNNEI. CDR3 in DNA: TGTGCCAGCGTGGGGGCTTACGGATCTTACGAGCAGTACTTC. Its protein is CASVGAYGSYEQYF.

This chain uses TRBV7-9 with TRBJ1-2; 8 nucleotides match TRBD1. CDR1 is SEHNR, CDR2 FQNEAQ, per germline (reference sequence). J lost 6 bases, V lost 1 base, and 7 bases had no gene match. This CDR3 is 15 amino acids long. The CDR3 nucleotides read TGTGCCAGCAGCTTAGAGGTCAGGGGGCAGGATGGCTACACCTTC. This codes for CASSLEVRGQDGYTF.

This sequence joins TRBV6-6 and TRBJ1-2; D ambiguous. Trimming took off 6 bases at V and 8 bases at J, with 22 bases between the two ends. The CDR3 has 15 residues. The V gene's germline CDR1 is MNHNY and CDR2 SVGAGI (reference sequence). CDR3 sequence reads: CASSRNTERVRGYTF. CDR3 coding DNA: TGTGCCAGCAGCCGAAATACGGAGAGGGTTCGGGGCTACACCTTC.

J is TRBJ2-5 and V is TRBV11-2; tentatively, D is TRBD2 (5 bases). Germline V gene lookup returns CDR1 SGHAT and CDR2 FQNNGV. The CDR3 is 13 amino acids. Trimming removed 3 bases from V and 1 base from J, with 6 bases in between. The CDR3 here is CASSFGVQETQYF. In DNA form, the CDR3 reads TGTGCCAGCAGCTTCGGGGTCCAAGAGACCCAGTACTTC.

This sequence joins TRBV30 and TRBJ1-1, with TRBD1 identical over 12 bases. Germline CDR1 GTSNPN, CDR2 SVGIG (reference sequence). V was clipped by 2 bases and J by 10 bases; unmatched bases: 8. This CDR3 is 14 amino acids long. CDR3 nucleotide sequence: TGTGCCTGGAGTCCCGGGACAGGGGGCGGTGGAGCTTTCTTT. Translated, it gives CAWSPGTGGGGAFF.

The chain carries TRBV3-1 (or the pseudogene TRBV3-2) and TRBJ2-7; TRBD2 agrees at 10 bases. Per germline, CDR1 LGHDT and CDR2 YNNKEL (reference sequence). V lost 3 bases and J lost 0; bases outside the gene matches: 5. The CDR3 totals 16 residues. The CDR3 loop reads CASSQVASGSSYEQYF. CDR3 bases: TGTGCCAGCAGCCAGGTGGCTAGCGGGAGCTCCTACGAGCAGTACTTC.

The V and J genes are TRBV6-6 and TRBJ1-5, with TRBD1 matching 10 bases. V shed 4 bases and J 4 bases; nucleotides not matched to a gene: 7. This CDR3 is built from 16 residues. CDR1 and CDR2 from the germline V gene are MNHNY and SVGAGI (reference sequence). The CDR3 is CASSFPGDRGNQPQHF. In nucleotides, the CDR3 is TGTGCCAGCAGTTTCCCGGGGGACAGGGGAAATCAGCCCCAGCATTTT.

The chain recombines TRBV24-1 with TRBJ2-2, with TRBD1 matching 8 bases. The CDR3 contains 14 residues. The V gene's germline CDR1 is KGHDR and CDR2 SFDVKD. The V and J ends lost 7 bases and 2 bases, in that order; junction bases with no gene match: 2. Written as DNA, the CDR3 is TGTGCCACCAGGCCAGGGGGCAACACCGGGGAGCTGTTTTTT. Protein sequence: CATRPGGNTGELFF.

V usage is TRBV19 and J usage is TRBJ1-2; tentative D call: TRBD1 (5 bases). Germline lookup yields CDR1 LNHDA and CDR2 SQIVND (reference sequence). The length of the CDR3 is 14 residues. Trimming stripped 3 bases from V and 7 bases from J, with 15 bases between. The CDR3 reads CASSIPGDFFGYTF. The CDR3 nucleotides read TGTGCCAGTAGTATCCCCGGGGACTTTTTTGGCTACACCTTC.

V is TRBV9 and J is TRBJ2-3; no clear D gene. Germline V gene data show CDR1 as SGDLS and CDR2 as YYNGEE. CDR3 length equals 14 residues. Trimming removed 1 base at V and 0 bases at J, with 6 bases between. In DNA, the CDR3 is TGTGCCAGCAGCGTAACGGTTAGCACAGATACGCAGTATTTT. Its translation is CASSVTVSTDTQYF.

V gene TRBV12-5 combines with J gene TRBJ2-5; 14 nucleotides line up with TRBD2. With V trimmed by 0 bases and J by 4 bases, 10 bases remained unmatched. Germline CDR1 is LGHNT and CDR2 is FRNRAP. This CDR3 comprises 19 residues. The CDR3 coding sequence is TGTGCTAGTGGTTTGGTACCAGATGGAGGACTAGCGGGAGGAGAGACCCAGTACTTC. Amino acid sequence: CASGLVPDGGLAGGETQYF.

J is TRBJ2-1 and V is TRBV2, with 7 positions matching TRBD2. V lost 1 base, J lost 0 bases, and 6 bases stayed unmatched. Germline V gives CDR1 SNHLY, CDR2 FYNNEI. The CDR3 is made up of 17 amino acids. The CDR3 DNA reads as TGTGCCAGCAGTGAAGTTAGGCTAGCGGTCTCCTACAATGAGCAGTTCTTC. It encodes CASSEVRLAVSYNEQFF. Drawing the rest from reference TRBV2 and TRBJ2-1, the complete variable domain is EPEVTQTPSHQVTQMGQEVILRCVPISNHLYFYWYRQILGQKVEFLVSFYNNEISEKSEIFDDQFSVERPDGSNFTLKIRSTKLEDSAMYFCASSEVRLAVSYNEQFFGPGTRLTVL.

This clone was seen only once. The rearrangement joins TRBV5-4 to TRBJ1-3; TRBD1 matches 7 bases. This CDR3 contains 15 residues. V lost 4 bases, J lost 3 bases, and 7 bases stayed unmatched. Germline values: CDR1 SGHNT, CDR2 YYREEE (reference sequence). The CDR3 DNA is TGTGCCAGCAGCCTTACAGGGGTTAGTGGAAACACCATATATTTT. The encoded protein is CASSLTGVSGNTIYF.

The chain carries TRBV7-8 and TRBJ2-1; D not certain. The CDR3 sequence is 16 residues long. CDR1 is SGHVS, CDR2 FQNEAQ, per germline. V shed 5 bases and J shed 0 bases, with 14 bases lying between them. The CDR3 reads CASSPTSLSSYNEQFF. In nucleotides, the CDR3 is TGTGCCAGCAGCCCTACCTCGTTAAGCTCCTACAATGAGCAGTTCTTC.

This chain links TRBV5-4 with TRBJ2-1, with a weak D call TRBD2 (5 bases). This CDR3 is built from 15 residues. Germline loops: CDR1 SGHNT, CDR2 YYREEE (reference sequence). V lost 1 base and J 3 bases, leaving 11 bases between the germline ends. CDR3 nucleotide sequence: TGTGCCAGCAGCTTGAAGTCGGGGATCTACAATGAGCAGTTCTTC. This sequence encodes CASSLKSGIYNEQFF. Supplemented by reference TRBV5-4 and TRBJ2-1, the full variable domain reads ETGVTQSPTHLIKTRGQQVTLRCSSQSGHNTVSWYQQALGQGPQFIFQYYREEENGRGNFPPRFSGLQFPNYSSELNVNALELDDSALYLCASSLKSGIYNEQFFGPGTRLTVL.

The chain recombines TRBV9 with TRBJ2-4, with D tentatively TRBD1 (5 bases). Trimming took 0 bases from V and 6 from J, leaving 10 bases between them. This CDR3 spans 14 amino acids. In germline, CDR1 is SGDLS, CDR2 YYNGEE. In DNA form, the CDR3 reads TGTGCCAGCAGCGTAGGGGGCCTTGGAAACATTCAGTACTTC. Its translation: CASSVGGLGNIQYF.

V gene TRBV5-6 combines with J gene TRBJ2-7; a weak D match, TRBD2 (6 bases). Trimming removed 1 base at V and 5 bases at J, with 13 bases between. The CDR3 sequence is 14 residues long. The germline V gene has CDR1 SGHDT and CDR2 YYEEEE. The CDR3 DNA reads TGTGCCAGCAGCTTGCTGACAGCGGGCAACGAGCAGTACTTC. Protein sequence: CASSLLTAGNEQYF.

CDR3 DNA: TGTGCCATCAGTCCGACAGGGGTGAACACTGAAGCTTTCTTT. As protein: CAISPTGVNTEAFF. The V gene is TRBV10-3, the J gene TRBJ1-1; 8 nucleotides line up with TRBD1. Germline V gene sequence: CDR1 ENHRY, CDR2 SYGVKD. The junction had 2 bases not matched to a gene; V was cut back by 5 bases and J by 0 bases. The length of the CDR3 is 14 residues.

V is TRBV6-5 and J is TRBJ2-3; 8 bases are shared with TRBD1. Trimming removed 4 bases from V and 1 base from J; junction bases left unmatched: 4. Germline lookup yields CDR1 MNHEY and CDR2 SVGAGI. This CDR3 has 15 residues. CDR3 sequence reads: CASSFGQGGTDTQYF. CDR3 DNA: TGTGCCAGCAGTTTCGGACAGGGTGGCACAGATACGCAGTATTTT.